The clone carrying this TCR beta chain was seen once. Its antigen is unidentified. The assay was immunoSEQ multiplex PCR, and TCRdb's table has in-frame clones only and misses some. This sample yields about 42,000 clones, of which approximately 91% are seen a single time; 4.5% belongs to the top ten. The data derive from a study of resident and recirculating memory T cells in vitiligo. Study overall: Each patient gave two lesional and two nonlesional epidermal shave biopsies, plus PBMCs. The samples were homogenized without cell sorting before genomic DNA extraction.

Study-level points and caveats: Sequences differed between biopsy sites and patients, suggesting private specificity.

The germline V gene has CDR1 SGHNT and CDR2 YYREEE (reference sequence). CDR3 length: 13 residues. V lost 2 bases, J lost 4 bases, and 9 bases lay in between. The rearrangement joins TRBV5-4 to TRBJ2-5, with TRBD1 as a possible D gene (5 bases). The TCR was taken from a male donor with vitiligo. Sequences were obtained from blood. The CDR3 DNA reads TGTGCCAGCAGCTTCATAGGGGCAGAGACCCAGTACTTC. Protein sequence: CASSFIGAETQYF.